The 30 T cell receptor beta chains listed next were all sequenced from one sample in a study of T cell repertoires in cytomegalovirus infection. Antigens of these TCRs are unknown. TCRdb ran MiXCR on the reads and lists one entry per CDR3 protein. The sample holds 900,000 to 950,000 distinct CDR3 sequences, approximately 31% seen once. Sample: cultured CD8+ T cells from PBMCs, taken from culture after CMV antigen stimulation. These receptors all stem from a human donor in good health (CMV status not recorded). Some clones in this sample may be carry-over from other donors' samples.

The V and J genes are TRBV11-2 and TRBJ2-5; TRBD2 is a possible D gene (6 bases). Germline V gene lookup returns CDR1 SGHAT and CDR2 FQNNGV. V lost 1 base to trimming and J lost 5 bases, with 14 bases between them. The CDR3 sequence is 15 residues long. DNA for the CDR3: TGTGCCAGCAGCTTAGTAACGCGGGGCGCGGAGACCCAGTACTTC. Protein product: CASSLVTRGAETQYF.

This clonotype occurred a few times. V gene TRBV5-5 combines with J gene TRBJ2-3; 8 bases match TRBD2. The CDR3 extends over 16 amino acids. Trimming took 3 bases from V and 0 from J; bases not matched to a gene: 6. The germline V gene has CDR1 SGHKS and CDR2 YYEKEE (reference sequence). The CDR3 spells CASSWGSGVSTDTQYF. The CDR3 DNA follows: TGTGCCAGCAGCTGGGGTAGCGGGGTTAGCACAGATACGCAGTATTTT.

This rearrangement joins TRBV25-1 to TRBJ1-2; D perhaps matches TRBD1 (6 bases). V lost 3 bases, J lost 4 bases, and 21 bases lay in between. CDR1 and CDR2 (germline): MGHDK, SYGVNS. The CDR3 loop spans 17 amino acids. The CDR3 loop is CASSDSDRGRDTYGYTF. In nucleotides, the CDR3 is TGTGCCAGCAGTGATTCCGACCGAGGCAGGGACACCTATGGCTACACCTTC.

This clonotype occurred a few times. The rearrangement uses TRBV24-1 and TRBJ1-3, with 8 bases matching TRBD1. This CDR3 spans 17 amino acids. From germline, CDR1 is KGHDR and CDR2 SFDVKD. The junction had 7 bases not matched to a gene; V was cut back by 2 bases and J by 2 bases. The CDR3 is CATSDSQQGEPGNTIYF. In DNA form, the CDR3 reads TGTGCCACCAGTGATTCCCAACAGGGGGAACCTGGAAACACCATATATTTT.

This chain joins TRBV7-2 and TRBJ1-2, with 7 bases fitting TRBD1. The CDR3 runs to 15 residues. V lost 6 bases, J lost 6 bases, and 13 bases stayed unmatched. CDR1 and CDR2 (germline): SGHTA, FQGNSA. CDR3 amino acids: CASSLEQGLKDGYTF. For the CDR3, the DNA is TGTGCCAGCAGTCTCGAACAGGGGCTTAAGGATGGCTACACCTTC.

This chain uses TRBV27 with TRBJ2-3; D perhaps matches TRBD2 (6 bases). V was cut by 4 bases and J by 2 bases, with 13 bases left in between. The CDR3 runs to 15 residues. Germline values: CDR1 MNHEY, CDR2 SMNVEV (reference sequence). For the CDR3, the DNA is TGTGCCAGCAGTTCCCGGGACTGGAACACAGATACGCAGTATTTT. Its protein is CASSSRDWNTDTQYF.

Concerning this clonotype: It may be a read error: a sequence one base away is much more abundant. This chain uses TRBV7-2 with TRBJ1-2; D is perhaps TRBD1 (6 bases). The CDR3 is 17 amino acids. V was shortened by 0 bases and J by 0 bases, with 14 bases between the two germline ends. From germline, CDR1 is SGHTA and CDR2 FQGNSA. CDR3 in amino acids: CASSLALGAGTNYGYTF. The CDR3 DNA is TGTGCCAGCAGCTTAGCACTGGGGGCGGGGACTAACTATGGCTACACCTTC.

Note on this clonotype: One end of the junction is discordant with germline, which a read error may explain. The chain uses TRBV7-9 and TRBJ2-2; maybe TRBD1 (6 bases). Germline V lookup: CDR1 SEHNR, CDR2 FQNEAQ (reference sequence). The CDR3 extends over 17 amino acids. The DNA of the CDR3 is TGTGCCAGCAGCAAGCCAGGGGCGTGGGCGAACATCGGGGAGCTGTTTTTT. It is translated as CASSKPGAWANIGELFF.

The chain has TRBV7-8 and TRBJ2-7; the D gene is possibly TRBD2 (5 bases). Germline V CDR1 and CDR2: SGHVS, FQNEAQ. V shed 1 base and J shed 5 bases, with 15 bases lying between them. The CDR3 sequence is 15 residues long. The CDR3 DNA sequence: TGTGCCAGCAGCTTAGAGAGGAGGACCTATGACGAGCAGTACTTC. Its translation: CASSLERRTYDEQYF.

This clonotype was found many times. The chain recombines TRBV12-3 or TRBV12-4 with TRBJ2-5; D is unclear. This CDR3 spans 14 amino acids. The V and J ends lost 2 bases and 3 bases respectively, with 10 bases between them. The CDR3 DNA is TGTGCCAGCAGTTTAACCAGAAAGGAAGAGACCCAGTACTTC. It encodes CASSLTRKEETQYF.

J is TRBJ2-5 and V is TRBV9; TRBD1 matches at 7 bases. The CDR3 spans 15 residues. Per germline, CDR1 SGDLS and CDR2 YYNGEE. V lost 6 bases, J lost 5 bases, and 13 bases stayed unmatched. In DNA form, the CDR3 reads TGTGCCAGCACGCGATTCAGGGGGATCGAGGAGACCCAGTACTTC. It encodes CASTRFRGIEETQYF.

This clonotype was seen more than once but under ten times. V usage is TRBV7-9 and J usage is TRBJ2-1; perhaps TRBD1 as D (5 bases). Trimming shortened V by 1 base and J by 5 bases, and 9 bases separated the two germline ends. CDR3 length: 14 amino acids. Germline assignment: CDR1 SEHNR and CDR2 FQNEAQ (reference sequence). Here the CDR3 reads CASSLETVDNEQFF. CDR3 bases: TGTGCCAGCAGCTTAGAGACAGTCGACAATGAGCAGTTCTTC.

J is TRBJ1-2 and V is TRBV20-1; D gene ambiguous. This CDR3 is 13 amino acids long. Germline V gives CDR1 DFQATT, CDR2 SNEGSKA (reference sequence). With 6 bases removed from V and 6 bases from J, the gap between germline ends came to 17 bases. CDR3 bases: TGCAGTGCACTAACCGGGGAGGCGGATGGCTACACCTTC. This encodes CSALTGEADGYTF.

This clonotype occurred a few times. The chain is built from TRBV5-1 and TRBJ2-2; 12 bases align to TRBD1. CDR3 length equals 17 residues. Germline trimming cut 4 bases from V and 6 bases from J; bases unmatched to any gene: 10. Germline-derived CDR1 and CDR2 are SGHRS and YFSETQ. CDR3 coding DNA: TGCGCCAGCAGCCCCGGGACAGGGGGCGCAGTTTCCGGGGAGCTGTTTTTT. Translated, it gives CASSPGTGGAVSGELFF.

Only a few counts were recorded for this clonotype. The chain uses TRBV4-1 and TRBJ1-5; unclear D gene. The ends were cut back, 3 bases at V and 5 bases at J, with 11 bases in the middle. There are 14 residues in the CDR3. Germline V gives CDR1 MGHRA, CDR2 YSYEKL. CDR3 sequence reads: CASSQIGVHQPQHF. In DNA form, the CDR3 reads TGCGCCAGCAGCCAGATTGGGGTGCATCAGCCCCAGCATTTT.

Notes on this clonotype: This may be a read error, as it is one base from a much larger clone. The chain combines TRBV11-2 with TRBJ2-5; no clear D. The CDR3 runs 12 residues. CDR1 is SGHAT and CDR2 is FQNNGV in the germline V gene. The CDR3 DNA sequence: TGTGCCAGCAGTTTAGCCTCAAGCGACCAGTACTTC. Translating gives CASSLASSDQYF. The complete variable domain, with remaining parts taken from reference TRBV11-2 and TRBJ2-5, reads EAGVAQSPRYKIIEKRQSVAFWCNPISGHATLYWYQQILGQGPKLLIQFQNNGVVDDSQLPKDRFSAERLKGVDSTLKIQPAKLEDSAVYLCASSLASSDQYFGPGTRLLVL.

The V gene is TRBV25-1, the J gene TRBJ2-5, with D unclear. This CDR3 has 13 amino acids. The germline V and J ends were trimmed by 8 bases and 0 bases, with 10 bases remaining between them. The V gene's germline CDR1 is MGHDK and CDR2 SYGVNS. The CDR3 loop reads CASQLHNQETQYF. In DNA, the CDR3 is TGTGCCAGCCAGTTACACAACCAAGAGACCCAGTACTTC. The full variable domain, in which reference TRBV25-1 and TRBJ2-5 provide the parts outside the CDR3, is EADIYQTPRYLVIGTGKKITLECSQTMGHDKMYWYQQDPGMELHLIHYSYGVNSTEKGDLSSESTVSRIRTEHFPLTLESARPSHTSQYLCASQLHNQETQYFGPGTRLLVL.

The rearrangement links TRBV9 to TRBJ1-2; 8 bases line up with TRBD1. Losses at the gene ends were 7 bases for V and 8 bases for J; bases not matched to a gene: 7. The length of the CDR3 is 12 residues. Germline-derived CDR1 and CDR2 are SGDLS and YYNGEE. The CDR3 DNA is TGTGCCAGCGGGACACAGGGGGACGGCTACACCTTC. Amino acids: CASGTQGDGYTF. The variable domain in full, with the rest retrieved from reference TRBV9 and TRBJ1-2, is DSGVTQTPKHLITATGQRVTLRCSPRSGDLSVYWYQQSLDQGLQFLIQYYNGEERAKGNILERFSAQQFPDLHSELNLSSLELGDSALYFCASGTQGDGYTFGSGTRLTVV.

The gene calls are TRBV7-6 and TRBJ1-2; 7 bases fit TRBD1. Germline trimming cut 5 bases from V and 3 bases from J; bases unmatched to any gene: 9. The CDR3 sequence is 15 residues long. In germline, CDR1 is SGHVS, CDR2 FNYEAQ. The CDR3 coding sequence is TGTGCCAGCAGCGCAACAAGGGACAGAGACTATGGCTACACCTTC. This encodes CASSATRDRDYGYTF.

Ten or more counts support this clonotype. The gene calls are TRBV7-8 and TRBJ1-1; no clear D. V gave up 5 bases and J gave up 5 bases, with 9 bases separating them. The CDR3 is 12 amino acids. Germline V gene lookup returns CDR1 SGHVS and CDR2 FQNEAQ. The CDR3 coding sequence is TGTGCCAGCAGCCCTTTTGGTACTGAAGCTTTCTTT. It is translated as CASSPFGTEAFF.

The V gene is TRBV20-1, the J gene TRBJ2-2; unclear D gene. This CDR3 spans 14 amino acids. Looked up from germline, CDR1 is DFQATT and CDR2 is SNEGSKA (reference sequence). With 0 bases removed from V and 7 bases from J, the gap between germline ends came to 12 bases. CDR3 nucleotides: TGCAGTGCTAGAGAAGATCCAAATTACGGGGAGCTGTTTTTT. Protein: CSAREDPNYGELFF.

This clonotype was seen a few times. The chain employs TRBV6-2 or TRBV6-3 and TRBJ2-2, with 10 positions matching TRBD2. Trimming removed 6 bases from V and 2 bases from J; junction bases left unmatched: 9. The CDR3 is 17 residues long. Germline V lookup: CDR1 MNHEY, CDR2 SVGEGT. The CDR3 bases are TGTGCCAGCAGACGACTCCAGCGGGGGGGCAACACCGGGGAGCTGTTTTTT. It is translated as CASRRLQRGGNTGELFF.

The V gene is TRBV12-3 or TRBV12-4, the J gene TRBJ2-2; tentative D call: TRBD2 (6 bases). The CDR3 runs to 15 residues. V was trimmed by 8 bases and J by 3 bases, leaving 16 bases between them. For the CDR3, the DNA is TGTGCCAGCTCAGGTCCGGAGCGGGACACCGGGGAGCTGTTTTTT. It translates to CASSGPERDTGELFF.

This clonotype was detected a few times. The chain links TRBV7-9 to TRBJ2-6; the D is unclear. The CDR3 consists of 15 residues. Between the trimmed V and J ends, which lost 11 bases and 0 bases, there was a span of 14 bases. Germline V lookup: CDR1 SEHNR, CDR2 FQNEAQ (reference sequence). The CDR3 loop is CAEGLRSSGANVLTF. The CDR3 DNA is TGTGCCGAAGGCTTGCGGAGCTCTGGGGCCAACGTCCTGACTTTC.

The chain has TRBV5-4 and TRBJ2-1; 7 bases map to TRBD2. V shed 5 bases, J shed 5 bases, and the junction held 10 bases outside the gene matches. The CDR3 contains 15 residues. CDR1 is SGHNT, CDR2 YYREEE, per germline (reference sequence). The CDR3 DNA follows: TGTGCCAGCAGGACCGGGACTGGGACTAACAATGAGCAGTTCTTC. Protein sequence: CASRTGTGTNNEQFF.

The chain recombines TRBV12-3 or TRBV12-4 with TRBJ1-2; the D gene is possibly TRBD1 (6 bases). Trimming cost V 3 bases and J 4 bases, with 12 bases left between them. The CDR3 length is 14 residues. CDR3 sequence reads: CASSLGGPLYGYTF. In DNA form, the CDR3 reads TGTGCCAGCAGTTTGGGGGGGCCCCTCTATGGCTACACCTTC.

This clonotype was found many times. V is TRBV7-2 and J is TRBJ2-3; TRBD2 is a possible D gene (6 bases). Germline V CDR1 and CDR2: SGHTA, FQGNSA. This CDR3 comprises 19 residues. V shed 4 bases and J shed 0 bases, with 23 bases lying between them. The CDR3 is CASSSLLALIERSTDTQYF. The DNA for the CDR3 is TGTGCCAGCAGCTCCCTACTAGCTTTGATTGAGAGAAGCACAGATACGCAGTATTTT.

Comment on this clonotype: This may stem from a read error, because a much larger clone lies one nucleotide away. The J gene is TRBJ2-7, the V gene TRBV7-6; D uncertain. The CDR3 covers 15 residues. CDR1 is SGHVS and CDR2 is FNYEAQ in the germline V gene. The CDR3 DNA follows: TGTGTCAGCAGCTTACGGTACGGAGACTCCTACGAGCAGTACTTC. Its translation is CVSSLRYGDSYEQYF.

The chain recombines TRBV6-2 or TRBV6-3 with TRBJ1-2, with 8 bases that match TRBD1. The CDR3 spans 13 residues. The J segment lost 10 bases and the V segment lost 6 bases, leaving 10 bases of the junction unmatched. Germline CDR1 MNHEY, CDR2 SVGEGT. The CDR3 DNA sequence: TGTGCCAGCAGACCGACAGGGGAGTTGGACTACACCTTC. Translation gives CASRPTGELDYTF.

This clonotype came up a few times. The chain recombines TRBV10-2 with TRBJ2-3; 9 bases are a match to TRBD2. Germline values: CDR1 WSHSY, CDR2 SAAADI. The length of the CDR3 is 15 residues. With V trimmed by 5 bases and J by 6 bases, 9 bases remained unmatched. The CDR3 reads CASSPLRGGDDTQYF. The CDR3 coding sequence is TGCGCCAGCAGTCCCCTGCGGGGGGGCGACGATACGCAGTATTTT.